These T cell receptor beta chains were read from a single sample in a study of cytotoxic CD8 clonotypes in ibrutinib-treated CLL. The data were produced by immunoSEQ multiplex PCR, yet TCRdb's version contains in-frame clones alone and is incomplete. The sample yields tens of thousands of clones, roughly 57% seen once. Material: PBMCs, obtained after 12 months of ibrutinib treatment. The receptors derive from a human donor with chronic lymphocytic leukemia. Each CDR3 is given with its conserved first and last residue. Each record gives: D gene, V gene, CDR3 protein. The D gene is left open where the match is weak.

d_gene: TRBD2; v_gene: TRBV7-9; CDR3aa: CASSNLAGAYNEQFF
d_gene: NA; v_gene: TRBV10-3; CDR3aa: CAIREGLIYEQYF
d_gene: NA; v_gene: TRBV2; CDR3aa: CASSYQGTGGETQYF
d_gene: NA; v_gene: TRBV5-6; CDR3aa: CASSPLGGGSNEQFF
d_gene: NA; v_gene: TRBV20-1; CDR3aa: CSTGADTF
d_gene: NA; v_gene: TRBV5-6; CDR3aa: CASSYRETYTF
d_gene: NA; v_gene: TRBV30; CDR3aa: CAWSVDTLTQHF
d_gene: NA; v_gene: TRBV28; CDR3aa: CASSFRIVNGYTF
d_gene: TRBD1; v_gene: TRBV5-1; CDR3aa: CASSGTGSVQYF
d_gene: TRBD1; v_gene: TRBV5-1; CDR3aa: CASSLLTGGTEAFF
d_gene: TRBD1; v_gene: TRBV7-2; CDR3aa: CASSPNLDRGNQPQHF
d_gene: TRBD1; v_gene: TRBV5-4; CDR3aa: CASGTGNQPQHF
d_gene: NA; v_gene: TRBV6-1; CDR3aa: CASSSQVNGQFF
d_gene: TRBD1; v_gene: TRBV12-5; CDR3aa: CASAKAGTGGLNEQFF
d_gene: TRBD1; v_gene: TRBV29-1; CDR3aa: CSVDGTGENQPQHF